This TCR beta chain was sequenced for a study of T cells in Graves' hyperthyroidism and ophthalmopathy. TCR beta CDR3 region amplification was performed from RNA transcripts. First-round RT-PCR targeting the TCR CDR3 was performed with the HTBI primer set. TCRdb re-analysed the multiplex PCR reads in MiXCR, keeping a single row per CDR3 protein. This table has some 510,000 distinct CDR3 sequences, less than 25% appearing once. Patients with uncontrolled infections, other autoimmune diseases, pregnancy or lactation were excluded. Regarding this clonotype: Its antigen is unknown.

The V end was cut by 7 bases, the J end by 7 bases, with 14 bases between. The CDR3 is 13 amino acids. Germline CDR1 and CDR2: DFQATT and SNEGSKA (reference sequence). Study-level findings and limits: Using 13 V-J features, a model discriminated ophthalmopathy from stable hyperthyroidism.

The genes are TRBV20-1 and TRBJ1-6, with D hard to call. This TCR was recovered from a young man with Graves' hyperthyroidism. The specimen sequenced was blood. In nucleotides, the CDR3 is TGCAGTGGCGACTCCGGCAGGAATTCACCCCTCCACTTT. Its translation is CSGDSGRNSPLHF.